This T cell receptor beta chain was identified in a study of cytomegalovirus exposure and HLA in healthy donors. Study summary: Early released data comprised about 84 million unique TCRs from HLA-typed donors. Overall study findings and caveats: The authors enumerated around 150 TCR beta chains as linked to cytomegalovirus.

With respect to this clone: Its antigen is unknown.

CDR3 size: 13 residues. The V gene lost 5 bases and the J gene lost 1 base, with 8 bases spanning the gap. Looked up from germline, CDR1 is LNHDA and CDR2 is SQIVND (reference sequence). Researchers ran the PCR with 60 Vbeta and 13 Jbeta primers. TCRdb's copy holds only in-frame clones and misses some; the assay was immunoSEQ multiplex PCR. The sample holds around 100,000 clones, roughly three quarters seen once. The receptor was isolated from a man aged 50 or older in good health and CMV-seropositive. The sample comprised PBMCs. The rearrangement links TRBV19 to TRBJ2-5; D is perhaps TRBD2 (6 bases). CDR3 sequence: CASSPGLQETQYF. CDR3 nucleotides: TGTGCCAGTAGTCCGGGACTCCAAGAGACCCAGTACTTC.